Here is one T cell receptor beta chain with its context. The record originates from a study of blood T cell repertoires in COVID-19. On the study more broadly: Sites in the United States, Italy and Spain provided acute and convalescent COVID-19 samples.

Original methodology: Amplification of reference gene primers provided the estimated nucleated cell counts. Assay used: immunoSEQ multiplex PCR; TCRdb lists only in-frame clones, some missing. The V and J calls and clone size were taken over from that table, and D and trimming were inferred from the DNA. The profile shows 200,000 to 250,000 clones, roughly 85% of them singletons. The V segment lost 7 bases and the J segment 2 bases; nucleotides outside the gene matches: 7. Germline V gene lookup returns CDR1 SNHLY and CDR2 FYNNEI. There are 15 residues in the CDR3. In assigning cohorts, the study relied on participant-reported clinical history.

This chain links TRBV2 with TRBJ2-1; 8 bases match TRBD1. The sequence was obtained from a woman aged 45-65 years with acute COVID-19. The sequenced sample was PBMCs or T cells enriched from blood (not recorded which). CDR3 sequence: CASNQGQEPYNEQFF. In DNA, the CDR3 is TGTGCCAGCAACCAGGGACAGGAGCCCTACAATGAGCAGTTCTTC. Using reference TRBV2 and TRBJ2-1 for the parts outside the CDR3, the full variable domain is EPEVTQTPSHQVTQMGQEVILRCVPISNHLYFYWYRQILGQKVEFLVSFYNNEISEKSEIFDDQFSVERPDGSNFTLKIRSTKLEDSAMYFCASNQGQEPYNEQFFGPGTRLTVL.